These T cell receptor beta chains were read from a single sample in a study of blood T cells in healthy people across ages. TCRdb redid the calling of the 5' RACE reads with MiXCR, one entry per CDR3 protein. The sample has roughly 700,000 distinct CDR3 sequences; 32% are singletons. Sequencing was performed on blood. These receptors all come from a woman of 80 years or more in good health. Both conserved end residues are part of each CDR3. The order of the fields is J gene, D gene, V gene, clone size, CDR3 protein, CDR3 DNA. A D gene is named only where the DNA matches it firmly. The size field is filled for only some rows; it gives once, few, many or a size class.

j_gene: TRBJ2-1
d_gene: TRBD2
v_gene: TRBV20-1
abundance: .
CDR3aa: CSAISGPEGGSEQFF
CDR3nt: TGCAGTGCTATATCCGGGCCAGAGGGCGGGAGTGAGCAGTTCTTC

j_gene: TRBJ1-6
d_gene: .
v_gene: TRBV12-3/TRBV12-4
abundance: many
CDR3aa: CASSIGTGNSPLHF
CDR3nt: TGTGCCAGCAGTATCGGTACAGGGAATTCACCCCTCCACTTT

j_gene: TRBJ1-4
d_gene: .
v_gene: TRBV2
abundance: many
CDR3aa: CASETDATNEKLFF
CDR3nt: TGTGCCAGCGAAACGGATGCAACTAATGAAAAACTGTTTTTT

j_gene: TRBJ2-5
d_gene: .
v_gene: TRBV12-3/TRBV12-4
abundance: many
CDR3aa: CASRTRDIQETQYF
CDR3nt: TGTGCCAGCCGAACCCGGGACATTCAAGAGACCCAGTACTTC

j_gene: TRBJ1-5
d_gene: .
v_gene: TRBV20-1
abundance: few
CDR3aa: CSAPGSNQPQHF
CDR3nt: TGCAGTGCCCCTGGTAGCAATCAGCCCCAGCATTTT

j_gene: TRBJ2-1
d_gene: TRBD2
v_gene: TRBV7-2
abundance: few
CDR3aa: CASSLVGLAGGYNEQFF
CDR3nt: TGTGCCAGCAGCTTAGTGGGACTAGCGGGAGGGTACAATGAGCAGTTCTTC

j_gene: TRBJ2-1
d_gene: TRBD2
v_gene: TRBV7-2
abundance: many
CDR3aa: CASSPIAGGNNEQFF
CDR3nt: TGTGCCAGCAGCCCAATAGCGGGGGGGAACAATGAGCAGTTCTTC

j_gene: TRBJ1-1
d_gene: .
v_gene: TRBV7-2
abundance: few
CDR3aa: CASSGRMNTEAFF
CDR3nt: TGTGCCAGCAGCGGACGGATGAACACTGAAGCTTTCTTT

j_gene: TRBJ2-1
d_gene: .
v_gene: TRBV27
abundance: many
CDR3aa: CASSTYGAVSYNEQFF
CDR3nt: TGTGCCAGCAGTACTTATGGCGCGGTGTCCTACAATGAGCAGTTCTTC

j_gene: TRBJ2-3
d_gene: TRBD2
v_gene: TRBV20-1
abundance: .
CDR3aa: CSAIGGGPVDTQYF
CDR3nt: TGCAGTGCTATCGGGGGAGGGCCGGTAGATACGCAGTATTTT

j_gene: TRBJ2-7
d_gene: .
v_gene: TRBV27
abundance: many
CDR3aa: CASSLFGVSGYEQYF
CDR3nt: TGTGCCAGCAGTTTATTCGGGGTTTCGGGTTACGAGCAGTACTTC

j_gene: TRBJ2-5
d_gene: .
v_gene: TRBV20-1
abundance: .
CDR3aa: CSARDQGQTQYF
CDR3nt: TGCAGTGCTAGAGATCAGGGTCAGACCCAGTACTTC

j_gene: TRBJ2-5
d_gene: .
v_gene: TRBV5-1
abundance: many
CDR3aa: CASSRSGSDVGKETQYF
CDR3nt: TGCGCCAGCAGCCGCTCCGGCTCAGACGTGGGAAAAGAGACCCAGTACTTC

j_gene: TRBJ1-5
d_gene: .
v_gene: TRBV6-2/TRBV6-3
abundance: few
CDR3aa: CASRAGARYSNQPQHF
CDR3nt: TGTGCCAGCAGAGCCGGGGCCCGCTATAGCAATCAGCCCCAGCATTTT

j_gene: TRBJ2-7
d_gene: .
v_gene: TRBV9
abundance: many
CDR3aa: CASSVGGRFAYEQYF
CDR3nt: TGTGCCAGCAGCGTAGGCGGTAGGTTTGCCTACGAGCAGTACTTC

j_gene: TRBJ1-5
d_gene: .
v_gene: TRBV6-6
abundance: .
CDR3aa: CAIGKFSNQPQHF
CDR3nt: TGTGCCATCGGGAAGTTTAGCAATCAGCCCCAGCATTTT

j_gene: TRBJ2-7
d_gene: TRBD1
v_gene: TRBV19
abundance: many
CDR3aa: CASRKDRASYEQYF
CDR3nt: TGTGCCAGTAGGAAGGACAGGGCTTCCTACGAGCAGTACTTC

j_gene: TRBJ1-2
d_gene: TRBD1
v_gene: TRBV20-1
abundance: many
CDR3aa: CSANSWTGLSGYTF
CDR3nt: TGCAGTGCTAATTCTTGGACAGGGCTCAGTGGCTACACCTTC

j_gene: TRBJ1-2
d_gene: TRBD1
v_gene: TRBV7-9
abundance: many
CDR3aa: CASSGGDSGQGHYGYTF
CDR3nt: TGTGCCAGCAGCGGGGGGGATTCGGGACAGGGGCACTATGGCTACACCTTC

j_gene: TRBJ2-3
d_gene: TRBD2
v_gene: TRBV30
abundance: once
CDR3aa: CARSGLAGGPDTQYF
CDR3nt: TGTGCCCGGAGCGGGCTAGCGGGGGGGCCAGATACGCAGTATTTT

j_gene: TRBJ2-7
d_gene: .
v_gene: TRBV28
abundance: .
CDR3aa: CAIADSGLDEQYF
CDR3nt: TGTGCCATCGCGGACAGCGGGCTGGACGAGCAGTACTTC

j_gene: TRBJ2-3
d_gene: .
v_gene: TRBV29-1
abundance: .
CDR3aa: CSGASGHVSTDTQYF
CDR3nt: TGCAGCGGGGCCAGCGGGCACGTGAGCACAGATACGCAGTATTTT

j_gene: TRBJ2-3
d_gene: .
v_gene: TRBV2
abundance: many
CDR3aa: CASRPRGALSTDTQYF
CDR3nt: TGTGCCAGCAGGCCTCGGGGGGCCCTTAGCACAGATACGCAGTATTTT

j_gene: TRBJ2-1
d_gene: .
v_gene: TRBV7-2
abundance: few
CDR3aa: CASSLNQGGEQFF
CDR3nt: TGTGCCAGCAGCTTAAACCAGGGCGGTGAGCAGTTCTTC

j_gene: TRBJ2-3
d_gene: TRBD1
v_gene: TRBV12-5
abundance: many
CDR3aa: CASAADRGRDTQYF
CDR3nt: TGTGCTAGTGCAGCGGACAGGGGGCGAGATACGCAGTATTTT

j_gene: TRBJ2-7
d_gene: .
v_gene: TRBV28
abundance: many
CDR3aa: CASYTPGVAYEQYF
CDR3nt: TGTGCCAGCTACACCCCGGGGGTGGCCTACGAGCAGTACTTC

j_gene: TRBJ1-1
d_gene: .
v_gene: TRBV5-6
abundance: .
CDR3aa: CASSYMGGTEAFF
CDR3nt: TGTGCCAGCAGCTACATGGGGGGGACTGAAGCTTTCTTT

j_gene: TRBJ2-1
d_gene: TRBD2
v_gene: TRBV4-2
abundance: many
CDR3aa: CASSQDDSGGYNEQFF
CDR3nt: TGTGCCAGCAGCCAAGATGACAGCGGGGGATACAATGAGCAGTTCTTC

j_gene: TRBJ2-7
d_gene: .
v_gene: TRBV15
abundance: many
CDR3aa: CATSRDKGWHEQYF
CDR3nt: TGTGCCACCAGCAGAGATAAGGGATGGCACGAGCAGTACTTC

j_gene: TRBJ1-5
d_gene: TRBD1
v_gene: TRBV10-3
abundance: many
CDR3aa: CAISGDRVTQPQHF
CDR3nt: TGTGCCATCAGTGGGGACAGGGTAACTCAGCCCCAGCATTTT

j_gene: TRBJ1-6
d_gene: .
v_gene: TRBV20-1
abundance: few
CDR3aa: CSGSVGDSYNSPLHF
CDR3nt: TGCAGTGGAAGCGTGGGGGACTCCTATAATTCACCCCTCCACTTT

j_gene: TRBJ2-7
d_gene: .
v_gene: TRBV9
abundance: many
CDR3aa: CASSVGQGRDYEQYF
CDR3nt: TGTGCCAGCAGCGTAGGGCAGGGAAGAGACTACGAGCAGTACTTC

j_gene: TRBJ2-1
d_gene: .
v_gene: TRBV7-2
abundance: .
CDR3aa: CASSLMLGSSYNEQFF
CDR3nt: TGTGCCAGCAGCTTAATGCTGGGGAGCTCCTACAATGAGCAGTTCTTC

j_gene: TRBJ2-1
d_gene: .
v_gene: TRBV2
abundance: many
CDR3aa: CASSSARIYNEQFF
CDR3nt: TGTGCCAGCAGTTCGGCCAGGATCTACAATGAGCAGTTCTTC

j_gene: TRBJ1-1
d_gene: .
v_gene: TRBV5-5
abundance: .
CDR3aa: CASSLLGRAEAFF
CDR3nt: TGTGCCAGCAGCTTGTTGGGGAGGGCTGAAGCTTTCTTT

j_gene: TRBJ2-1
d_gene: .
v_gene: TRBV19
abundance: .
CDR3aa: CASSTQQGMGNEQFF
CDR3nt: TGTGCCAGTAGTACCCAACAGGGTATGGGGAATGAGCAGTTCTTC